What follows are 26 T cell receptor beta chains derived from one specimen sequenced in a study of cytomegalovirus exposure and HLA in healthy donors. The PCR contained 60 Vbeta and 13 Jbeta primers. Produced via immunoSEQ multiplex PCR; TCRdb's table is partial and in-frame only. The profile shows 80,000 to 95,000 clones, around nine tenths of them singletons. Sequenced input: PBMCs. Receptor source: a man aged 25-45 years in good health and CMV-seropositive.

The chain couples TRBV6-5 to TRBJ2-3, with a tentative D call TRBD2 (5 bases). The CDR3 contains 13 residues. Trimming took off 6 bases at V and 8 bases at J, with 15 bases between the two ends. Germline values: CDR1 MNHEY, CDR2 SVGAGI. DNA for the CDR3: TGTGCCAGCAGCCCCGGACTTGCTGGTACGCAGTATTTT. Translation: CASSPGLAGTQYF.

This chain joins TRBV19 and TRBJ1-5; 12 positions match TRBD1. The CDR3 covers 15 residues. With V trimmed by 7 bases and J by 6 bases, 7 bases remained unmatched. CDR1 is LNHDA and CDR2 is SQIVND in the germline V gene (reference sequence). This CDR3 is CASTGGTGGLQPQHF. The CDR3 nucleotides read TGTGCCAGTACCGGCGGGACAGGGGGCCTTCAGCCCCAGCATTTT. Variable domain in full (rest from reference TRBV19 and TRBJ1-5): DGGITQSPKYLFRKEGQNVTLSCEQNLNHDAMYWYRQDPGQGLRLIYYSQIVNDFQKGDIAEGYSVSREKKESFPLTVTSAQKNPTAFYLCASTGGTGGLQPQHFGDGTRLSIL.

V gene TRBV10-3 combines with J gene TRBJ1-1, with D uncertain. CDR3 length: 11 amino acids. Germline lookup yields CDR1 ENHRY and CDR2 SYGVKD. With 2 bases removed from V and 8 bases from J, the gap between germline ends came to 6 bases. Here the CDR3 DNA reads TGTGCCATCAGTGAGAGTAGAGAAGCTTTCTTT. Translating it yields CAISESREAFF.

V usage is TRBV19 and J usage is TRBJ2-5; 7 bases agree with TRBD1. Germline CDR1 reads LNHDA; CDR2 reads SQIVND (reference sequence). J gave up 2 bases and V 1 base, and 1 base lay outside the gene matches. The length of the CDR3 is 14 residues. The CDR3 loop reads CASSIGGQQETQYF. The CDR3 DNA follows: TGTGCCAGTAGTATAGGGGGACAGCAAGAGACCCAGTACTTC. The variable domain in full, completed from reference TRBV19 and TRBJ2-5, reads DGGITQSPKYLFRKEGQNVTLSCEQNLNHDAMYWYRQDPGQGLRLIYYSQIVNDFQKGDIAEGYSVSREKKESFPLTVTSAQKNPTAFYLCASSIGGQQETQYFGPGTRLLVL.

This chain's CDR3 is CASSTFPDTYNSPLHF. The CDR3, as DNA: TGTGCCAGCAGTACCTTTCCGGACACCTATAATTCACCCCTCCACTTT. This chain uses TRBV7-9 with TRBJ1-6; D may be TRBD1 (5 bases). This CDR3 comprises 16 residues. The germline CDR1 and CDR2 sequences are SEHNR and FQNEAQ (reference sequence). Between the trimmed V and J ends, which lost 6 bases and 2 bases, there was a span of 14 bases.

The chain's CDR3 is CASSVDWTGEQFF. The CDR3 DNA reads TGTGCCAGCAGCGTCGACTGGACAGGGGAGCAGTTCTTC. This rearrangement joins TRBV9 to TRBJ2-1; TRBD1 matches at 8 bases. The ends lost 2 bases at V and 10 bases at J; junction bases unmatched: 5. Germline V gene sequence: CDR1 SGDLS, CDR2 YYNGEE. CDR3 length: 13 amino acids.

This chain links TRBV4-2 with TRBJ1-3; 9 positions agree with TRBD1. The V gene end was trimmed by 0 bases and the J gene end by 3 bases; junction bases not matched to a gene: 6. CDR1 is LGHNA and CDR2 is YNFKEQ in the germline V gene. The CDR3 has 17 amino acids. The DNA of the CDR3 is TGTGCCAGCAGCCAAGAACCGGACAGGGGTAGTGGAAACACCATATATTTT. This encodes CASSQEPDRGSGNTIYF.

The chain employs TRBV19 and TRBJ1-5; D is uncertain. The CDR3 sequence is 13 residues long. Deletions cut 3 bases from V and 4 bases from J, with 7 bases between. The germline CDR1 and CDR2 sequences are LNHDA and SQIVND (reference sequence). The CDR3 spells CASSIRWNQPQHF. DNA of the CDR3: TGTGCCAGTAGTATCAGGTGGAATCAGCCCCAGCATTTT.

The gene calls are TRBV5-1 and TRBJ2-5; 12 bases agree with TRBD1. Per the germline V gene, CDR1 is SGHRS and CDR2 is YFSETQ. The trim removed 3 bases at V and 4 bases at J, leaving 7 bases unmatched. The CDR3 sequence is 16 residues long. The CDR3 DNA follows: TGCGCCAGCAGCTGGGGGACAGGGGGCTCGGGAGAGACCCAGTACTTC. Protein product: CASSWGTGGSGETQYF.

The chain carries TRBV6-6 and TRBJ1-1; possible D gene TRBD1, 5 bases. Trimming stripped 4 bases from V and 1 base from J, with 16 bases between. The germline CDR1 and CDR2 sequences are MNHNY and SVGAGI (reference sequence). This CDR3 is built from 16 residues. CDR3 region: CASSFHLRGGNTEAFF. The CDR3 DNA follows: TGTGCCAGCAGTTTCCACCTTCGGGGGGGGAACACTGAAGCTTTCTTT.

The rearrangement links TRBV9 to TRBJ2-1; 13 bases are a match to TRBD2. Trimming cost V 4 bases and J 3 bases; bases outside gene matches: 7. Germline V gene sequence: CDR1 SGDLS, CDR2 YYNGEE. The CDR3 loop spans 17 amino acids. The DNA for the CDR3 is TGTGCCAGCAGCCCAACTCGGACTAGCGGGAGCTACAATGAGCAGTTCTTC. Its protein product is CASSPTRTSGSYNEQFF.

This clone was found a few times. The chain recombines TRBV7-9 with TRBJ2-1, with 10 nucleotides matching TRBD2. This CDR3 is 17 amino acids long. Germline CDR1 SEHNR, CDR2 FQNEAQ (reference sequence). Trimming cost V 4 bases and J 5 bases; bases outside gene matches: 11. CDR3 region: CASSSQPGLAPNNEQFF. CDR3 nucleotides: TGTGCCAGCAGCTCCCAGCCGGGACTAGCGCCAAACAATGAGCAGTTCTTC. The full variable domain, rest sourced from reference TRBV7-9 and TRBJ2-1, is DTGVSQNPRHKITKRGQNVTFRCDPISEHNRLYWYRQTLGQGPEFLTYFQNEAQLEKSRLLSDRFSAERPKGSFSTLEIQRTEQGDSAMYLCASSSQPGLAPNNEQFFGPGTRLTVL.

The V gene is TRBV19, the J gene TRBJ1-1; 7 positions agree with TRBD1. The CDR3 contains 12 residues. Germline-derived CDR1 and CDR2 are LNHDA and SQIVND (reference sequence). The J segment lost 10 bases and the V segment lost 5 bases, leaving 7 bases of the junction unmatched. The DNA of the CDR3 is TGTGCCAGTAGTTCACAGGGGAGTGGAGCTTTCTTT. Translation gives CASSSQGSGAFF. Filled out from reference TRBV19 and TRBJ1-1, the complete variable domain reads DGGITQSPKYLFRKEGQNVTLSCEQNLNHDAMYWYRQDPGQGLRLIYYSQIVNDFQKGDIAEGYSVSREKKESFPLTVTSAQKNPTAFYLCASSSQGSGAFFGQGTRLTVV.

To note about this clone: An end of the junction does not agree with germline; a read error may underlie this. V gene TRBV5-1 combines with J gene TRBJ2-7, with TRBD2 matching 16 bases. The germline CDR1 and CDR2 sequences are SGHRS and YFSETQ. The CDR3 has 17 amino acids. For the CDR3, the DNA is TGCGCCAGCAGCCCGGGACTAGCGGGAGGGAGCTCCTACGGGCAGTACTTC. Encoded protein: CASSPGLAGGSSYGQYF.

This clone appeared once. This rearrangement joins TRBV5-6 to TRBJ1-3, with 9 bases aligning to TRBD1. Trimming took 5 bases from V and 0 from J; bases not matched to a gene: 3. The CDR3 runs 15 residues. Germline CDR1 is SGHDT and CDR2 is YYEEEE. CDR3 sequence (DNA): TGTGCCAGCAGGGAGACAGGGGGCTCTGGAAACACCATATATTTT. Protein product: CASRETGGSGNTIYF. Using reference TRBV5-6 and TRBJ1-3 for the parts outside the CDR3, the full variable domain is DAGVTQSPTHLIKTRGQQVTLRCSPKSGHDTVSWYQQALGQGPQFIFQYYEEEERQRGNFPDRFSGHQFPNYSSELNVNALLLGDSALYLCASRETGGSGNTIYFGEGSWLTVV.

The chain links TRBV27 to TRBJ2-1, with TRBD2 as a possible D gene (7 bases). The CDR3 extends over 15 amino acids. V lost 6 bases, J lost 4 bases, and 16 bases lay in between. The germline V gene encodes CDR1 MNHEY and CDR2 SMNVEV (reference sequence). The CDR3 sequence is CASRGGGPIYNEQFF. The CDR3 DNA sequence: TGTGCCAGCAGAGGGGGGGGACCCATTTACAATGAGCAGTTCTTC.

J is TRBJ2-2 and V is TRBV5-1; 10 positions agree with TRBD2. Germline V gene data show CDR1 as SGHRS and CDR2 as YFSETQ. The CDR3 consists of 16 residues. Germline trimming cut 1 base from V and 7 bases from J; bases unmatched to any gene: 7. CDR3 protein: CASSLIASGSVGELFF. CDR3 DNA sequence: TGCGCCAGCAGCTTGATAGCTAGCGGGAGTGTCGGGGAGCTGTTTTTT.

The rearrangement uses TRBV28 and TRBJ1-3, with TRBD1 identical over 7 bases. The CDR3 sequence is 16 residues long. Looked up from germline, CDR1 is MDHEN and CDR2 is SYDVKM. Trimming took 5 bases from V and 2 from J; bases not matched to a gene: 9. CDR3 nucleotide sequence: TGTGCCAGCAGTATCCCCGCGCAGGGGGCTGGAAACACCATATATTTT. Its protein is CASSIPAQGAGNTIYF. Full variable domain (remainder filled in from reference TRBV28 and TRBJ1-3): DVKVTQSSRYLVKRTGEKVFLECVQDMDHENMFWYRQDPGLGLRLIYFSYDVKMKEKGDIPEGYSVSREKKERFSLILESASTNQTSMYLCASSIPAQGAGNTIYFGEGSWLTVV.

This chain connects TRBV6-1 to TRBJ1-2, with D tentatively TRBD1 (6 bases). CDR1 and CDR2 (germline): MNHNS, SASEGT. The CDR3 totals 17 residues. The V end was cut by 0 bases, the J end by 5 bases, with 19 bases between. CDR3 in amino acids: CASSEALRGQGKYGYTF. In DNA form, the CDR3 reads TGTGCCAGCAGTGAAGCGCTTCGGGGACAAGGGAAATATGGCTACACCTTC.

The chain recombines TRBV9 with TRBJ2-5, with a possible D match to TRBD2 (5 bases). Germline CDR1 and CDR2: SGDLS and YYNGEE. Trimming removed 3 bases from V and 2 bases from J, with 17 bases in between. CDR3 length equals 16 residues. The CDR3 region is CASSAVDYNPQETQYF. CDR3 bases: TGTGCCAGCAGCGCGGTCGACTACAACCCGCAAGAGACCCAGTACTTC.

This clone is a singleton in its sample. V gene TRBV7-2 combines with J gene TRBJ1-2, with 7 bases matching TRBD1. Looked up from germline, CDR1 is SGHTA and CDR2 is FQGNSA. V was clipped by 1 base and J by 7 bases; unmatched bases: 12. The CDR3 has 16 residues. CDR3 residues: CASSLESQGDLLGYTF. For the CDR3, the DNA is TGTGCCAGCAGCTTAGAGAGTCAGGGGGACCTACTTGGCTACACCTTC.

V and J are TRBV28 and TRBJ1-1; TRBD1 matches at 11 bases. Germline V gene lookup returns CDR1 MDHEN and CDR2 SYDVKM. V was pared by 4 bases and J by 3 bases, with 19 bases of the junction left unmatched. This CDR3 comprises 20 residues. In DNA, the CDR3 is TGTGCCAGCAGTTCCCCAGCTTTCCACTCGGGACAGGGGGTTGACACTGAAGCTTTCTTT. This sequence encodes CASSSPAFHSGQGVDTEAFF.

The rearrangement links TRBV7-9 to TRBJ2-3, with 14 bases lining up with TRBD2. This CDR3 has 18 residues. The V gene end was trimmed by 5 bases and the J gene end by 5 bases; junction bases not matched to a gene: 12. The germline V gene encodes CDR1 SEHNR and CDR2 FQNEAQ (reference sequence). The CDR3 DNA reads TGTGCCAGCAGCCCTGGACGACTAGCGGGAGGGCGGGGAGATACGCAGTATTTT. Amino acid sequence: CASSPGRLAGGRGDTQYF.

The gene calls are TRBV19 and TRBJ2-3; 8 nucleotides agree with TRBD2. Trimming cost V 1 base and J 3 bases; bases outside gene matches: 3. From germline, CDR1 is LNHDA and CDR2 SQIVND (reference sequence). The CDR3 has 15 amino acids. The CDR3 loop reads CASSIGTSQTDTQYF. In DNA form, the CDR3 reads TGTGCCAGTAGTATAGGGACTAGCCAGACAGATACGCAGTATTTT. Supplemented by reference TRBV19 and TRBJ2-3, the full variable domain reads DGGITQSPKYLFRKEGQNVTLSCEQNLNHDAMYWYRQDPGQGLRLIYYSQIVNDFQKGDIAEGYSVSREKKESFPLTVTSAQKNPTAFYLCASSIGTSQTDTQYFGPGTRLTVL.

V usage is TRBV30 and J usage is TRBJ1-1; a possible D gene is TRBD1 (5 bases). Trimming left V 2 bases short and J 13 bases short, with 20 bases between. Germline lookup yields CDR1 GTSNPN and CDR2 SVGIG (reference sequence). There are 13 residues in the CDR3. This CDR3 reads CAWSSLEGALLFF. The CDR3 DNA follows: TGTGCCTGGAGTTCCCTAGAAGGGGCACTGCTTTTCTTT.

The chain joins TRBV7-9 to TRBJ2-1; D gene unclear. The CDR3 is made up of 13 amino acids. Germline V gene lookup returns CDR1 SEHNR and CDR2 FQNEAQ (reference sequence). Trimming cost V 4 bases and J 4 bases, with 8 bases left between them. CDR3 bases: TGTGCCAGCAGCTCCGTCCTGTACAATGAGCAGTTCTTC. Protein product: CASSSVLYNEQFF.